Presented here are 21 T cell receptor beta chains from one specimen sequenced in a study of identical twins. TCRdb ran MiXCR on the 5' RACE reads and lists one entry per CDR3 protein. This sample has 450,000 or so distinct CDR3 sequences, with 14% found just once. The same specimen was also included in a second study, on yellow fever vaccine responses in identical twins.

Source material: CD4+ T cells sorted from blood. These receptors were collected from a woman under 30 in good health.

The table lists this clonotype with a few counts. The V and J genes are TRBV3-1 and TRBJ2-5; 7 bases map to TRBD2. The CDR3 covers 15 residues. Unmatched junction bases numbered 3, after V lost 0 bases and J lost 2 bases. Germline V gene sequence: CDR1 LGHDT, CDR2 YNNKEL (reference sequence). The CDR3 loop is CASSQEPSGQETQYF. CDR3 bases: TGTGCCAGCAGCCAAGAACCTAGCGGACAAGAGACCCAGTACTTC.

This clonotype has just a few counts. This chain joins TRBV7-9 and TRBJ2-5; D perhaps matches TRBD1 (6 bases). This CDR3 is built from 14 residues. Germline V gives CDR1 SEHNR, CDR2 FQNEAQ (reference sequence). Deletions cut 2 bases from V and 5 bases from J, with 12 bases between. The CDR3 sequence is CASSLRNRVETQYF. In DNA, the CDR3 is TGTGCCAGCAGCTTAAGAAACAGGGTGGAGACCCAGTACTTC.

This clonotype was seen a handful of times. This chain joins TRBV20-1 and TRBJ2-3; 7 bases match TRBD2. The CDR3 totals 19 residues. Germline V gene sequence: CDR1 DFQATT, CDR2 SNEGSKA (reference sequence). The V gene end was trimmed by 0 bases and the J gene end by 6 bases; junction bases not matched to a gene: 21. CDR3 nucleotide sequence: TGCAGTGCTAGAGATTTGAAGAGATTCACTAGCGCATCCCCCGATACGCAGTATTTT. The encoded protein is CSARDLKRFTSASPDTQYF.

This clonotype was detected only a few times. The DNA for the CDR3 is TGTGCCAGCAGCCCGGACAGGATTCCCCCCCATTCACCCCTCCACTTT. Protein: CASSPDRIPPHSPLHF. The J gene is TRBJ1-6, the V gene TRBV6-1, with 7 nucleotides matching TRBD1. Germline V lookup: CDR1 MNHNS, CDR2 SASEGT. With V trimmed by 6 bases and J by 8 bases, 13 bases remained unmatched. This CDR3 is built from 16 residues.

The rearrangement links TRBV20-1 to TRBJ2-1; D perhaps matches TRBD1 (6 bases). Germline V gene sequence: CDR1 DFQATT, CDR2 SNEGSKA (reference sequence). CDR3 size: 16 residues. The V end was cut by 3 bases, the J end by 2 bases, with 17 bases between. CDR3 DNA: TGCAGTGCTAGTCCGTCTAGGGGGAGAGCCTACAATGAGCAGTTCTTC. Translated: CSASPSRGRAYNEQFF.

This clonotype appeared many times. J is TRBJ2-1 and V is TRBV14; D is ambiguous. The CDR3 loop spans 16 amino acids. The germline V gene has CDR1 SGHDN and CDR2 FVKESK. V was trimmed by 3 bases and J by 0 bases, leaving 12 bases between them. The CDR3 is CASSHPTQSSYNEQFF. The CDR3 DNA reads as TGTGCCAGCAGCCATCCCACGCAGAGCTCCTACAATGAGCAGTTCTTC.

This clonotype was picked up a small number of times. V usage is TRBV3-1 and J usage is TRBJ2-1, with 11 bases identical to TRBD2. Germline V gene data show CDR1 as LGHDT and CDR2 as YNNKEL (reference sequence). This CDR3 contains 17 residues. J gave up 5 bases and V 0 bases, and 6 bases lay outside the gene matches. The CDR3 here is CASSQEVLAGVNNEQFF. In DNA, the CDR3 is TGTGCCAGCAGCCAAGAGGTACTAGCGGGAGTGAACAATGAGCAGTTCTTC.

This clonotype has only a few counts. The chain couples TRBV5-1 to TRBJ2-1; TRBD2 might be the D (6 bases). The V gene lost 4 bases and the J gene lost 4 bases, with 12 bases spanning the gap. There are 14 residues in the CDR3. CDR1 is SGHRS and CDR2 is YFSETQ in the germline V gene. CDR3 DNA: TGCGCCAGCAGCCCCAGCCGGGGGTACAATGAGCAGTTCTTC. Amino acids: CASSPSRGYNEQFF.

J is TRBJ2-3 and V is TRBV5-1; D is undetermined. V lost 0 bases to trimming and J lost 0 bases, with 11 bases between them. Germline loops: CDR1 SGHRS, CDR2 YFSETQ. The CDR3 contains 16 residues. CDR3 in DNA: TGCGCCAGCAGCTTGGAAGGAATTATTAGCACAGATACGCAGTATTTT. Amino acids: CASSLEGIISTDTQYF.

This clonotype appeared a few times. The chain recombines TRBV6-2 or TRBV6-3 with TRBJ2-2; the match to TRBD2 covers 7 bases. The CDR3 length is 15 residues. The V and J ends lost 7 bases and 5 bases, in that order; junction bases with no gene match: 10. Germline lookup yields CDR1 MNHEY and CDR2 SVGEGT. The chain's CDR3 is CASTIGLVGTGELFF. CDR3 DNA sequence: TGTGCCAGCACCATCGGACTAGTGGGAACCGGGGAGCTGTTTTTT.

Only one count was recorded for this clonotype. V usage is TRBV6-2 or TRBV6-3 and J usage is TRBJ2-2; 7 nucleotides agree with TRBD2. Trimming removed 4 bases from V and 2 bases from J; junction bases left unmatched: 7. CDR1 is MNHEY, CDR2 SVGEGT, per germline. This CDR3 region has 16 residues. The CDR3 reads CASSSLGRHNTGELFF. As DNA, the CDR3 is TGTGCCAGCAGTTCCCTCGGGAGGCACAACACCGGGGAGCTGTTTTTT.

Ten or more counts support this clonotype. The chain has TRBV7-8 and TRBJ2-1; D may correspond to TRBD1 or TRBD2 (5 bases each). CDR1 is SGHVS, CDR2 FQNEAQ, per germline. CDR3 length: 15 residues. V was cut by 5 bases and J by 5 bases, with 16 bases left in between. CDR3 loop: CASSPPRRENNEQFF. CDR3 nucleotide sequence: TGTGCCAGCAGCCCTCCACGCAGGGAGAACAATGAGCAGTTCTTC.

This clonotype was picked up a small number of times. The gene calls are TRBV2 and TRBJ1-2, with a possible D match to TRBD1 (6 bases). CDR3 length equals 14 residues. V gave up 6 bases and J gave up 0 bases, with 11 bases separating them. CDR1 and CDR2 from the germline V gene are SNHLY and FYNNEI. The CDR3 nucleotides are TGTGCCAGCAGGGCGACAGGAACTAACTATGGCTACACCTTC. Translating gives CASRATGTNYGYTF.

The table lists this clonotype with a few counts. This chain joins TRBV12-3 or TRBV12-4 and TRBJ2-6; 8 bases align to TRBD2. CDR3 length equals 17 residues. Trimming removed 8 bases from V and 0 bases from J; junction bases left unmatched: 9. CDR3 nucleotide sequence: TGTGCCAGCTTTAGCTTCGGGGGGGCCTCTGGGGCCAACGTCCTGACTTTC. Amino acids: CASFSFGGASGANVLTF.

The rearrangement uses TRBV7-2 and TRBJ2-5; perhaps TRBD1 as D (6 bases). This CDR3 is built from 15 residues. Trimming shortened V by 4 bases and J by 5 bases, and 17 bases separated the two germline ends. Germline V gene data show CDR1 as SGHTA and CDR2 as FQGNSA. The CDR3 spells CASSSQTTGSETQYF. The CDR3 region has the DNA TGTGCCAGCAGCTCGCAAACAACAGGGTCGGAGACCCAGTACTTC.

This clonotype has just a few counts. The chain is built from TRBV2 and TRBJ2-1; TRBD2 might be the D (5 bases). The germline gives CDR1 SNHLY, CDR2 FYNNEI. Trimming took off 6 bases at V and 2 bases at J, with 11 bases between the two ends. The CDR3 runs 14 residues. DNA for the CDR3: TGTGCCAGCAGGGAAACCGGGGCCTACAATGAGCAGTTCTTC. It encodes CASRETGAYNEQFF.

The rearrangement links TRBV15 to TRBJ1-1; D remains ambiguous. Germline V gives CDR1 LNHNV, CDR2 YYDKDF (reference sequence). This CDR3 is built from 12 residues. The V gene lost 0 bases and the J gene lost 8 bases, with 7 bases spanning the gap. The CDR3 loop reads CATSREYREAFF. The CDR3 DNA sequence: TGTGCCACCAGCAGAGAGTACAGAGAAGCTTTCTTT.

In this sample, this clonotype turned up a few times. The rearrangement links TRBV3-1 to TRBJ2-5; no reliable D call. Trimming removed 1 base from V and 4 bases from J, with 7 bases in between. The CDR3 covers 13 residues. From germline, CDR1 is LGHDT and CDR2 YNNKEL (reference sequence). In DNA, the CDR3 is TGTGCCAGCAGCCAAGGAAGGATAGAGACCCAGTACTTC. It encodes CASSQGRIETQYF.

The V and J genes are TRBV24-1 and TRBJ2-7, with no clear D. Germline CDR1 KGHDR, CDR2 SFDVKD. Between the trimmed V and J ends, which lost 3 bases and 3 bases, there was a span of 5 bases. This CDR3 is built from 12 residues. DNA of the CDR3: TGTGCCACCAGTGATGCTTTCTACGAGCAGTACTTC. This gives the protein CATSDAFYEQYF.

This clonotype was seen only a few times. This chain uses TRBV5-6 with TRBJ2-7; TRBD1 aligns across 8 bases. V lost 2 bases, J lost 0 bases, and 4 bases stayed unmatched. CDR1 and CDR2 from the germline V gene are SGHDT and YYEEEE. The CDR3 consists of 15 residues. The CDR3 sequence: CASSFWTGSSYEQYF. As DNA, the CDR3 is TGTGCCAGCAGCTTCTGGACAGGGAGCTCCTACGAGCAGTACTTC.

This clonotype turned up a few times. The V call is TRBV3-1, the J call TRBJ2-2; TRBD1 aligns across 7 bases. The trim removed 5 bases at V and 6 bases at J, leaving 3 bases unmatched. The CDR3 spans 13 residues. Germline values: CDR1 LGHDT, CDR2 YNNKEL (reference sequence). CDR3: CASSDRASGELFF. Here the CDR3 DNA reads TGTGCCAGCAGCGACAGGGCATCCGGGGAGCTGTTTTTT.